This T cell receptor (beta chain) was identified during a study of blood T cell repertoires in COVID-19. Study-level background: Specimens from acute and convalescent COVID-19 originated in the United States, Italy and Spain. The analysed material was cDNA or gDNA that came from T cells, B-cell-depleted T cells, or PBMCs.

This clone appeared a single time. Original processing methods: Cell counts per sample came from amplifying reference gene primers. Profiled with immunoSEQ multiplex PCR; TCRdb holds only in-frame clones, not every one. Clone size and V and J calls were adopted from that table, with D and trimming inferred from the DNA. Of around 200,000 clones in the sample, around 87% were seen once. The germline CDR1 and CDR2 sequences are SGHKS and YYEKEE (reference sequence). CDR3 length equals 15 residues. V gave up 7 bases and J gave up 3 bases, with 17 bases separating them. The receptor was isolated from a man in his forties with active or convalescent COVID-19. The chain carries TRBV5-5 and TRBJ1-5; D unresolved. The specimen sequenced was peripheral blood. In DNA form, the CDR3 reads TGTGCCAGCGCAAGGGATCGAGGGCCCAATCAGCCCCAGCATTTT. It translates to CASARDRGPNQPQHF.